Below are 18 T cell receptor beta chains sequenced from a single sample in a study of CD8 T cells in Susac syndrome. RNA, at about 0.45 to 1 ug, was reverse transcribed with random hexamers. From the immunoSEQ multiplex PCR reads, TCRdb called clonotypes with MiXCR, one entry per CDR3 protein. This table has roughly 150,000 distinct CDR3 sequences, 95% appearing once. The sequenced sample was CD8+ T cells from PBMCs. The receptors were sampled from a human donor with Susac syndrome.

The genes are TRBV12-3 or TRBV12-4 and TRBJ2-7; D ambiguous. The CDR3 runs to 12 residues. Deletions cut 5 bases from V and 7 bases from J, with 12 bases between. In DNA, the CDR3 is TGTGCCAGCAGTCGGTTTGCCCGGGAGCAGTACTTC. This codes for CASSRFAREQYF.

The J gene is TRBJ2-7, the V gene TRBV7-9, with TRBD2 identical over 11 bases. CDR3 length: 17 residues. Germline V gene sequence: CDR1 SEHNR, CDR2 FQNEAQ (reference sequence). Trimming removed 4 bases from V and 2 bases from J; junction bases left unmatched: 10. The CDR3 DNA sequence: TGTGCCAGCAGCTCCTCTGGAACTAGCGGGAGTCCCTACGAGCAGTACTTC. The encoded protein is CASSSSGTSGSPYEQYF.

The chain links TRBV24-1 to TRBJ2-7; TRBD1 might be the D (5 bases). The CDR3 sequence is 13 residues long. The germline V gene has CDR1 KGHDR and CDR2 SFDVKD. Trimming shortened V by 4 bases and J by 5 bases, and 11 bases separated the two germline ends. The CDR3 region is CATSDLTVHEQYF. DNA of the CDR3: TGTGCCACCAGTGACCTGACAGTCCACGAGCAGTACTTC.

The chain has TRBV10-3 and TRBJ1-1, with TRBD1 identical over 7 bases. With V trimmed by 6 bases and J by 5 bases, 12 bases remained unmatched. CDR3 length: 15 residues. Germline assignment: CDR1 ENHRY and CDR2 SYGVKD. The CDR3 protein is CAISPLEGARTEAFF. The CDR3 DNA is TGTGCCATCAGCCCGTTGGAGGGGGCGCGAACTGAAGCTTTCTTT.

The chain couples TRBV20-1 to TRBJ2-1; D may be TRBD2 (5 bases). Germline CDR1 DFQATT, CDR2 SNEGSKA (reference sequence). Trimming removed 5 bases from V and 2 bases from J, with 13 bases in between. The CDR3 has 14 amino acids. The CDR3 region is CSAQRWEPYNEQFF. The CDR3 DNA sequence: TGCAGTGCTCAACGGTGGGAGCCCTACAATGAGCAGTTCTTC.

The rearrangement uses TRBV9 and TRBJ1-3; D gene ambiguous. CDR3 length: 11 amino acids. V lost 7 bases and J 8 bases, leaving 10 bases between the germline ends. Germline CDR1 is SGDLS and CDR2 is YYNGEE. The CDR3 loop is CASGVGDTIYF. In DNA, the CDR3 is TGTGCCAGCGGAGTTGGGGACACCATATATTTT.

This chain joins TRBV9 and TRBJ2-1, with D tentatively TRBD2 (5 bases). Deletions cut 0 bases from V and 8 bases from J, with 27 bases between. CDR3 length: 19 amino acids. Germline assignment: CDR1 SGDLS and CDR2 YYNGEE. CDR3 residues: CASSVDGREGGHPRDEQFF. CDR3 DNA: TGTGCCAGCAGCGTAGATGGTAGAGAAGGCGGGCACCCTAGGGATGAGCAGTTCTTC.

This clonotype was observed once. The rearrangement uses TRBV9 and TRBJ2-7; 8 bases match TRBD2. With 3 bases clipped from V and 5 bases from J, the junction kept 7 bases outside the gene matches. The germline CDR1 and CDR2 sequences are SGDLS and YYNGEE. The CDR3 sequence is 14 residues long. CDR3 in amino acids: CASSADGLAHEQYF. The CDR3 DNA is TGTGCCAGCAGCGCCGACGGACTAGCCCACGAGCAGTACTTC. Filled out from reference TRBV9 and TRBJ2-7, the complete variable domain reads DSGVTQTPKHLITATGQRVTLRCSPRSGDLSVYWYQQSLDQGLQFLIQYYNGEERAKGNILERFSAQQFPDLHSELNLSSLELGDSALYFCASSADGLAHEQYFGPGTRLTVT.

The V and J genes are TRBV28 and TRBJ2-1; D gene uncertain. Per the germline V gene, CDR1 is MDHEN and CDR2 is SYDVKM. V was shortened by 5 bases and J by 6 bases, with 14 bases between the two germline ends. CDR3 size: 14 residues. The CDR3 coding sequence is TGTGCCAGCAGTGATTTGACGCCCCGCAATGAGCAGTTCTTC. This encodes CASSDLTPRNEQFF.

Worth noting for this clonotype: One junction end disagrees with the germline gene, perhaps due to a read error. This sequence joins TRBV7-2 and TRBJ2-4; 8 bases align to TRBD1. This CDR3 has 15 residues. CDR1 is SGHTA and CDR2 is FQGNSA in the germline V gene. The CDR3: CASSLAGGARNIQYF. The CDR3 DNA is TGTGCCAGCAGCCTAGCAGGGGGCGCGAGAAACATTCAGTACTTC.

The J gene is TRBJ1-2, the V gene TRBV15; 10 positions agree with TRBD1. The length of the CDR3 is 13 residues. V lost 4 bases and J lost 6; bases outside the gene matches: 2. The germline CDR1 and CDR2 sequences are LNHNV and YYDKDF (reference sequence). The CDR3 sequence: CATSTTGGDGYTF. The DNA of the CDR3 is TGTGCCACCAGCACGACAGGGGGCGATGGCTACACCTTC.

This chain connects TRBV5-8 to TRBJ2-1, with no clear D. V was pared by 2 bases and J by 8 bases, with 17 bases between. Germline V gives CDR1 SGHTS, CDR2 YDEGEE. There are 15 residues in the CDR3. The CDR3 nucleotides are TGTGCCAGCAGCTTTAGGTCGGCGGCTTGCGATGAGCAGTTCTTC. Protein sequence: CASSFRSAACDEQFF. The full variable domain, in which reference TRBV5-8 and TRBJ2-1 provide the parts outside the CDR3, is EAGVTQSPTHLIKTRGQQATLRCSPISGHTSVYWYQQALGLGLQFLLWYDEGEERNRGNFPPRFSGRQFPNYSSELNVNALELEDSALYLCASSFRSAACDEQFFGPGTRLTVL.

Only a few counts were recorded for this clonotype. The chain recombines TRBV27 with TRBJ2-1; D is unresolved. V gave up 2 bases and J gave up 8 bases, with 7 bases separating them. The CDR3 runs to 12 residues. CDR1 MNHEY and CDR2 SMNVEV come from the germline V gene (reference sequence). The CDR3 DNA reads as TGTGCCAGCAGTTTAACTGGGGATGAGCAGTTCTTC. Translation: CASSLTGDEQFF.

The gene calls are TRBV28 and TRBJ1-2; tentatively, D is TRBD1 (5 bases). CDR3 length: 13 amino acids. Between the trimmed V and J ends, which lost 3 bases and 4 bases, there was a span of 9 bases. The germline CDR1 and CDR2 sequences are MDHEN and SYDVKM. CDR3 bases: TGTGCCAGCAGTTTCCCGACAGTCTATGGCTACACCTTC. Translating gives CASSFPTVYGYTF.

V is TRBV4-1 and J is TRBJ2-7; 7 bases match TRBD2. The trim removed 3 bases at V and 1 base at J, leaving 6 bases unmatched. CDR3 length: 15 amino acids. The germline gives CDR1 MGHRA, CDR2 YSYEKL. CDR3 DNA sequence: TGCGCCAGCAGCCACACTAATAGCGGGTCCTACGAGCAGTACTTC. This encodes CASSHTNSGSYEQYF.

The chain has TRBV2 and TRBJ1-5; D might be TRBD1 (6 bases). CDR3 length: 14 amino acids. Looked up from germline, CDR1 is SNHLY and CDR2 is FYNNEI. V shed 3 bases and J shed 5 bases, with 11 bases lying between them. CDR3 bases: TGTGCCAGCAGTGACCAGGGGCGCTATCAGCCCCAGCATTTT. This translates into CASSDQGRYQPQHF.

This clonotype appeared a single time. The chain is built from TRBV9 and TRBJ2-1; the match to TRBD2 covers 9 bases. Looked up from germline, CDR1 is SGDLS and CDR2 is YYNGEE. The CDR3 is made up of 15 amino acids. J lost 8 bases, V lost 5 bases, and 11 bases had no gene match. The DNA of the CDR3 is TGTGCCAGCAGTTATAGCGGGAGCTTTGGGGATGAGCAGTTCTTC. Translating gives CASSYSGSFGDEQFF.

This chain links TRBV6-5 with TRBJ2-7; perhaps D is TRBD1 or TRBD2 (5 bases each). Germline CDR1 MNHEY, CDR2 SVGAGI. This CDR3 is 12 amino acids long. Trimming pared 2 bases from V and 6 bases from J, leaving 8 bases between. The DNA of the CDR3 is TGTGCCAGCAGTTACGCAGGGAGCGAGCAGTACTTC. Its translation: CASSYAGSEQYF.